This record covers a single T cell receptor (beta chain). Study processing details: The authors estimated nucleated cell counts from reference gene primer amplification. Repertoires were generated with immunoSEQ multiplex PCR, while TCRdb's copy carries only in-frame clones and drops some. The DNA gave D and trimming, while V, J and clone size come from that table. The sample has 250,000 to 350,000 clones, 70% to 85% seen once; the top ten hold more than 1.4%. The entry originates in a study of blood T cell repertoires in COVID-19. Study background: Some COVID-19 samples were acute and others convalescent; all came from the United States, Italy and Spain. Sources were T cells, B-cell-depleted T cells, or PBMCs; the material itself was cDNA or gDNA.

CDR1 and CDR2 from the germline V gene are SGHTA and FQGTGA. The CDR3 consists of 13 residues. With 6 bases clipped from V and 2 bases from J, the junction kept 3 bases outside the gene matches. A Seattle source enrolled patients during active infection and followed them longitudinally. Sequences were obtained from peripheral blood. The V call is TRBV7-3, the J call TRBJ2-7; 8 bases are shared with TRBD1. This receptor was obtained from a human donor with COVID-19, enrolled during active disease. The donor label of this sample is uncertain. The CDR3 region is CASSPTGAYEQYF. The CDR3, as DNA: TGTGCCAGCAGTCCGACAGGGGCCTACGAGCAGTACTTC.